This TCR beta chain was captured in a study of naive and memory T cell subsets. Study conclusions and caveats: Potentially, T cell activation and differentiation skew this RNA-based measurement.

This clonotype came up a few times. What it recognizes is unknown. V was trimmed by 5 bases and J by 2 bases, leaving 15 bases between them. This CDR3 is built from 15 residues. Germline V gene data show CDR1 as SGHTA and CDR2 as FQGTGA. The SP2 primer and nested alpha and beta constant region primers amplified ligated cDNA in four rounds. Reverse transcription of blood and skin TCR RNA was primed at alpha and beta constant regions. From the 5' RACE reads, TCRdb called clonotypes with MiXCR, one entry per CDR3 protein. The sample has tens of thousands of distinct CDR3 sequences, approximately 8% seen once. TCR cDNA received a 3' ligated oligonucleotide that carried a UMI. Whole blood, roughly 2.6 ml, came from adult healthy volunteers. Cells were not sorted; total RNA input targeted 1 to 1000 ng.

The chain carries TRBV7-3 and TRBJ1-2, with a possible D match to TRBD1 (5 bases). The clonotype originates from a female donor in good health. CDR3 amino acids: CASSPKSGGNYGYTF. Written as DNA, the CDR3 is TGTGCCAGCAGCCCGAAATCCGGGGGGAACTATGGCTACACCTTC.